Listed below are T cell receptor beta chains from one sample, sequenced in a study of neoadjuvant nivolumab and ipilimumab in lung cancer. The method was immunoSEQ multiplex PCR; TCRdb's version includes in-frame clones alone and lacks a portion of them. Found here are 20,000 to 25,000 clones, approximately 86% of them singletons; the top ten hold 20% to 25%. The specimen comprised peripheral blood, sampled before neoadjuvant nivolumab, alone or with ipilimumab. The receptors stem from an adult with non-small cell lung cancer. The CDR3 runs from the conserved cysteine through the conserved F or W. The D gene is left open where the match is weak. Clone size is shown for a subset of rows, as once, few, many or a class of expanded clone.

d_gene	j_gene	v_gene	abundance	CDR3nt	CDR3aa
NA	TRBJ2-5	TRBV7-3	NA	TGTGCCAGCAGCCGAAGCAAAGAAGAGACCCAGTACTTC	CASSRSKEETQYF
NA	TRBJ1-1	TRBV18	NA	TGTGCCAGCTCACTGGACACTGAAGCTTTCTTT	CASSLDTEAFF
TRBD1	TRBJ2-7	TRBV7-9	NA	TGTGCCAGCAGCTTATTTGTCGGGACAGAGACCTACGAGCAGTACTTC	CASSLFVGTETYEQYF
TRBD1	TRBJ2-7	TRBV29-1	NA	TGCAGCGTTGAAGTTGGCAGGGGGCTATACTTC	CSVEVGRGLYF
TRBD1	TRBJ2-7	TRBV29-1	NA	TGCAGCGCTAGCCCCGGGACAGGATCTAGGGAGCAGTACTTC	CSASPGTGSREQYF
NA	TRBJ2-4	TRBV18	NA	TGTGCCAGCTCACCGCCTTCTACGCTAGCCAAAAACATTCAGTACTTC	CASSPPSTLAKNIQYF
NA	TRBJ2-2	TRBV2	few	TGTGCCAGCAGTGTGAGTCACAACACCGGGGAGCTGTTTTTT	CASSVSHNTGELFF
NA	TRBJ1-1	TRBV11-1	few	TGTGCCAGCAGCTTTTCGAGGGGGGAAACTGAAGCTTTCTTT	CASSFSRGETEAFF
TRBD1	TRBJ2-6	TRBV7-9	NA	TGTGCCAGCAGCTTCCCCGGGACAGGGGATGATGGGGCCAACGTCCTGACTTTC	CASSFPGTGDDGANVLTF
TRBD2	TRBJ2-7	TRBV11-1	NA	TGTGCCAGCAGCTTTAAAGCGGGAAAAACCTACGAGCAGTACTTC	CASSFKAGKTYEQYF
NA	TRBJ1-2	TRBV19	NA	TGTGCCAGTAGCCCCGGGGTTGATGGAGGCTACACCTTC	CASSPGVDGGYTF
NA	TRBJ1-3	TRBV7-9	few	TGTGCCAGCGGGCGAAACACCATATATTTT	CASGRNTIYF
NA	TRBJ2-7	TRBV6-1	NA	TGTGCCAGCAGTCCAGCCAGCCTCTACGAGCAGTACTTC	CASSPASLYEQYF
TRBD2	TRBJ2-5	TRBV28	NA	TGTGCCAGCAGCTCAGCGGGAGGGCCGCTAGAGACCCAGTACTTC	CASSSAGGPLETQYF
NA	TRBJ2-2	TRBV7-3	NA	TGTGCCAGCAGCTTAGAGCCGCAGTACACCGGGGAGCTGTTTTTT	CASSLEPQYTGELFF
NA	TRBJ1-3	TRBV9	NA	TGTGCCAGCAGCGTGGGGGACCGCTTGGCTGGAAACACCATATATTTT	CASSVGDRLAGNTIYF
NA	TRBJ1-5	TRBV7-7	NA	TGTGCTAGCAGCCCCCTTTTGGGCGATCAGCCCCAGCATTTT	CASSPLLGDQPQHF
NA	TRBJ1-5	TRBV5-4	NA	TGTGCCAGCAGCTTGGGACCGGATCAGCCCCAGCATTTT	CASSLGPDQPQHF
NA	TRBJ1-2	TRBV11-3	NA	TGTGCCAGCAGCTTCACTAACTATGGCTACACCTTC	CASSFTNYGYTF
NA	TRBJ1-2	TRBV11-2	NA	TGTGCCAGCAGTCAAAGTATGGGATACTATGGCTACACCTTC	CASSQSMGYYGYTF
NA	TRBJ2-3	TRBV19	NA	TGTGCCAGTAGTATGACAGATACGCAGTATTTT	CASSMTDTQYF
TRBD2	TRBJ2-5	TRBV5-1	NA	TGCGCCAGCAGCTTGACTAGCGGGAGGGCCTGGGAGACCCAGTACTTC	CASSLTSGRAWETQYF
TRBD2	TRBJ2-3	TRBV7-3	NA	TGTGCCAGCAGCTTTAGCGGGCTTAGCACAGATACGCAGTATTTT	CASSFSGLSTDTQYF
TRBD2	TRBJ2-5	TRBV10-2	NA	TGCGCCAGCAGCCTGACTAGCGGGGGCCAAGAGACCCAGTACTTC	CASSLTSGGQETQYF
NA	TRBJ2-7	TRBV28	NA	TGTGCCAGCAAGGAGGGGCGACACGAGCAGTACTTC	CASKEGRHEQYF
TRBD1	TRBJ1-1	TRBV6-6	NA	TGTGCCAGCAGTTACACAGGGGGGGAGACTGAAGCTTTCTTT	CASSYTGGETEAFF
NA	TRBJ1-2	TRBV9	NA	TGTGCCAGCAGCGAGGCCCCAAGGGCTGAGGGCTACACCTTC	CASSEAPRAEGYTF
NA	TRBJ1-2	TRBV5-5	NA	TGTGCCAGCAGCCTACGGACGGAATTTGGGTATGGCTACACCTTC	CASSLRTEFGYGYTF
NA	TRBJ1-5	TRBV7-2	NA	TGTGCCAGCAGCCTCGGGACCGTAGGCGATCAGCCCCAGCATTTT	CASSLGTVGDQPQHF
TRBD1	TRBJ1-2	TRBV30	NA	TGTGCCTGGATGTCAGGGGGCGTGGATGGCTACACCTTC	CAWMSGGVDGYTF
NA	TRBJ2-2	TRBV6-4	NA	TGTGCCAGCAGTGACTCAGGGGAGAACACCGGGGAGCTGTTTTTT	CASSDSGENTGELFF
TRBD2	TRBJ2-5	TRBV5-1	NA	TGCGCCAGCAGCTCGCAAGCGGGAGTGGAGACCCAGTACTTC	CASSSQAGVETQYF
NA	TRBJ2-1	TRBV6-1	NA	TGTGCCAGCGCCGCGGAGGGCTACAATGAGCAGTTCTTC	CASAAEGYNEQFF
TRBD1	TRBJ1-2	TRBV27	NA	TGTGCCAGCAGTTTACAAGGACAGGGGTGGTATGGCTACACCTTC	CASSLQGQGWYGYTF
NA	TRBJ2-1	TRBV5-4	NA	TGTGCCAGCAGCTTGTTCGGGGGCTACAATGAGCAGTTCTTC	CASSLFGGYNEQFF
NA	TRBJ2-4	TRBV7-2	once	TGTGCCAGCAGCCCTCGACGGCTAGCCAAAAACATTCAGTACTTC	CASSPRRLAKNIQYF
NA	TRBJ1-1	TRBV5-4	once	TGTGCCAGCAGGGGGGGACTTGCGGGTGAAGCTTTCTTT	CASRGGLAGEAFF
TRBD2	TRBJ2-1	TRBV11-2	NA	TGTGCCAGCAGCTTCGTGGTAGCGGGAGGGCCGTCGAATGAGCAGTTCTTC	CASSFVVAGGPSNEQFF
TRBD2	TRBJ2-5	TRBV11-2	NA	TGTGCCAGCAGCGACCGGACTAGCGGGAGGCAGGAGACCCAGTACTTC	CASSDRTSGRQETQYF
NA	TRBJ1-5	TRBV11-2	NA	TGTGCCAGCAGCGCCGGGACCCTGAATCAGCCCCAGCATTTT	CASSAGTLNQPQHF
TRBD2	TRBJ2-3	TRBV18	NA	TGTGCCAGCTCACCGACGGTACTAGCGGGATCTAGCACAGATACGCAGTATTTT	CASSPTVLAGSSTDTQYF
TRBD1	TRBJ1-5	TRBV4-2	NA	TGTGCCAGCAGCCATTCACCCGGGACAGACTATAGCAATCAGCCCCAGCATTTT	CASSHSPGTDYSNQPQHF
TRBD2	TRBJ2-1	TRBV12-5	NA	TGTGCTAGTGGTCCCGGGACTAGCGGGTATGCGGATAATGAGCAGTTCTTC	CASGPGTSGYADNEQFF
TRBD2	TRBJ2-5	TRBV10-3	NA	TGTGCCGTGAAGGGACTACCCCAAGAGACCCAGTACTTC	CAVKGLPQETQYF
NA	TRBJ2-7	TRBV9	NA	TGTGCCAGCAGCGTAGGTCAGACCGGGACCTACGAGCAGTACTTC	CASSVGQTGTYEQYF
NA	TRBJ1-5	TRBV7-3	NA	TGTGCCAGCAGCTTAGATGGGGTTCGTCAGCCCCAGCATTTT	CASSLDGVRQPQHF
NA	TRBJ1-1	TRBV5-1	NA	TGCGCCAGCAGCTTGGTAGGGAAGGACACTGAAGCTTTCTTT	CASSLVGKDTEAFF
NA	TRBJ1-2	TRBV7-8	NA	TGTGCCAGCAGCTTATTGACGGGACACTCATGGGATGGCTACACCTTC	CASSLLTGHSWDGYTF
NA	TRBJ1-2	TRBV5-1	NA	TGCGCCAGCAGCTTGGCCCCAGGGAACTATGGCTACACCTTC	CASSLAPGNYGYTF